This T cell receptor beta chain comes out of a study of blood T cell repertoires in COVID-19. Study-level information: Samples of COVID-19 (acute and convalescent) were obtained from the United States, Italy and Spain.

Participants came from about two dozen US areas, aged roughly 18 to 95 years. Profiling relied on immunoSEQ multiplex PCR, and the TCRdb table lists in-frame clones only, not all of them. The table lists 260,000 or so clones, roughly 85% of them singletons. The origin of this receptor is a woman aged 45 to 65 who had recovered from COVID-19. Sequencing input: PBMCs or T cells enriched from blood (not recorded which).

The CDR3 nucleotides are TGCGCCAGCACCGCAGCTCTAGGGGCGGGGTATACAGATACGCAGTATTTT. As protein: CASTAALGAGYTDTQYF. This chain links TRBV5-1 with TRBJ2-3, with D possibly being TRBD2 (6 bases). Germline assignment: CDR1 SGHRS and CDR2 YFSETQ. Trimming cost V 6 bases and J 3 bases, with 23 bases left between them. This CDR3 is 17 amino acids long.